The rows below give T cell receptor beta chains drawn from one sample of a study of T cells in Graves' hyperthyroidism and ophthalmopathy. TCRdb re-called the multiplex PCR reads through MiXCR, storing one row per CDR3 protein. The table shows about 840,000 distinct CDR3 sequences, with about 38% occurring only once. The sequenced sample consisted of blood. The receptors were sampled from a man in his late teens or twenties with Graves' hyperthyroidism. CDR3s include the opening cysteine and the closing phenylalanine or tryptophan. A D gene is named only where the DNA matches it firmly. Part of the rows lack a size; the others show once, few, many or a class for expanded clones.

j_call | v_call | d_call | clone_size | cdr3_nt | cdr3_aa
TRBJ2-2 | TRBV2 | TRBD1 | few | TGTGCCAGCTTAACAGGGGCGAACACCGGGGAGCTGTTTTTT | CASLTGANTGELFF
TRBJ2-3 | TRBV15 | . | . | TGTGCCACCAGCAGAGCCGGCCTAGCCCGCACAGATACGCAGTATTTT | CATSRAGLARTDTQYF
TRBJ1-1 | TRBV7-2 | . | . | TGTGCCAGCATCCGTTTTGGCGGACCTGGGGTGAACACTGAAGCTTTCTTT | CASIRFGGPGVNTEAFF
TRBJ2-5 | TRBV7-9 | TRBD2 | . | TGTGCCAGCAGCTTAGAGCGGGGGGCACTCCAAGAGACCCAGTACTTC | CASSLERGALQETQYF
TRBJ2-7 | TRBV29-1 | TRBD2 | . | TGCAGCGTGTCCCTAGCGGGAGATGGCGAGCAGTACTTC | CSVSLAGDGEQYF
TRBJ1-5 | TRBV10-3 | . | many | TGTGCCATCAGTGAGTCGAGGGGTAATAGCAATCAGCCCCAGCATTTT | CAISESRGNSNQPQHF
TRBJ2-7 | TRBV2 | . | . | TGTGCCAGCAGTGCGGTGGGAGAAGTTTCCTACGAGCAGTACTTC | CASSAVGEVSYEQYF
TRBJ2-7 | TRBV6-4 | . | few | TGTGCCAGAGAGAACGAGCAGTACTTC | CARENEQYF
TRBJ1-3 | TRBV2 | . | once | TGTGCCAGCTCACCCACGGACACAGGAAACACCATATATTTT | CASSPTDTGNTIYF
TRBJ1-6 | TRBV7-9 | . | many | TGTGCCAGCAGCTTAATGGATGGGTGGAATTCACCCCTCCACTTT | CASSLMDGWNSPLHF
TRBJ1-5 | TRBV20-1 | . | many | TGCAGTGCTAGTGAGGACGGATATAGCAATCAGCCCCAGCATTTT | CSASEDGYSNQPQHF
TRBJ2-2 | TRBV7-3 | TRBD1 | . | TGTGCCAGCAGCCCGCAGGGGGCGGGTGGCGGGGAGCTGTTTTTT | CASSPQGAGGGELFF
TRBJ1-1 | TRBV7-9 | . | few | TGTGCCAGCAGCTTAGTGGTACATATGAACACTGAAGCTTTCTTT | CASSLVVHMNTEAFF
TRBJ1-5 | TRBV7-2 | TRBD1 | . | TGTGCCAGCAGCCTAACAGGGGATTTAAGCCAGCCCCAGCATTTT | CASSLTGDLSQPQHF
TRBJ2-5 | TRBV12-3/TRBV12-4 | . | many | TGTGCCAGCAGCCCGACAGGGAGGCAAGAGACCCAGTACTTC | CASSPTGRQETQYF
TRBJ2-7 | TRBV29-1 | . | many | TGCAGCGTTGGAGGACAGCGTACCGAGCAGTACTTC | CSVGGQRTEQYF
TRBJ1-2 | TRBV2 | . | many | TGTGCCAGCAGTGATTGGGATCCTTCCCGAGGCTACACCTTC | CASSDWDPSRGYTF
TRBJ1-2 | TRBV29-1 | . | once | TGCAGCGTTGGAACAGACGATGACCGAACCGACTATGGCTACACCTTC | CSVGTDDDRTDYGYTF
TRBJ2-1 | TRBV19 | . | . | TGTGCCAGTAGTATAGTGGGGGGCCATGAGCAGTTCTTC | CASSIVGGHEQFF
TRBJ1-1 | TRBV5-1 | . | . | TGCGCCAGCAGCTCACGGGGAGGGGACAAAACTGAAGCTTTCTTT | CASSSRGGDKTEAFF
TRBJ2-7 | TRBV11-2 | . | few | TGTGCCAGCAGCACCCTGGACAGTGCCTCCTACGAGCAGTACTTC | CASSTLDSASYEQYF
TRBJ1-2 | TRBV29-1 | . | . | TGCAGCGTTGAAAGGAAGAACTATGGCTACACCTTC | CSVERKNYGYTF
TRBJ2-2 | TRBV29-1 | TRBD2 | many | TGCAGCGTTGGGTCTAGCGGAACGAACACCGGGGAGCTGTTTTTT | CSVGSSGTNTGELFF
TRBJ2-5 | TRBV7-3 | TRBD2 | many | TGTGCCAGCAGTCCGGGCAGCGGGAGTCAGACCCAGTACTTC | CASSPGSGSQTQYF
TRBJ1-2 | TRBV10-2 | TRBD1 | . | TGCGCCAGCAGTCAAACAGGGGGCGAAGGCTACACCTTC | CASSQTGGEGYTF
TRBJ1-4 | TRBV10-2 | TRBD1 | . | TGCGCCAGCAGTGCCGGAGACAGGGAGACTAATGAAAAACTGTTTTTT | CASSAGDRETNEKLFF
TRBJ1-2 | TRBV9 | . | . | TGTGCCAGCAGCCAAGAGGGGCGGGGGAGGCCCACCTTC | CASSQEGRGRPTF
TRBJ2-7 | TRBV11-2 | . | few | TGTGCCAGCAGCTTACAACCCCAGAACGAGCAGTACTTC | CASSLQPQNEQYF
TRBJ2-7 | TRBV9 | . | . | TGTGCCAGCAGGCCATTATCCGACGATTGGGGGTCCTACGAGCAGTACTTC | CASRPLSDDWGSYEQYF